The present T cell receptor beta chain was sequenced within a study of tissue T cells after allogeneic stem cell transplantation. Regarding the study as a whole: Sampling depth was limited, and the cohort was small and clinically varied.

With regard to this clone: Its antigen remains unidentified. Gene names denote mouse genes. The CDR3 end is not reached by the read, which stops 1 residue before it; the germline J gene fills it in.

Noted time point: mouse harvest day 14 after allogeneic transplant. Each mouse received 10^7 T-cell-depleted marrow cells plus 10^6 splenic CD5+ T cells by tail vein. Per germline, CDR1 SNHLY and CDR2 FYNGKV (reference sequence). This CDR3 spans 15 amino acids. J was trimmed by 3 bases and V by 3 bases; bases with no gene match: 3. TCRdb's table, derived via immunoSEQ multiplex PCR, lists solely in-frame clones and lacks some. The sample carries a few thousand clones, around 49% recorded once. The chain carries TRBV3 and TRBJ1-4; 8 positions agree with TRBD1. This receptor was identified in a female BALB/c mouse given C57BL/6 T cells with graft-versus-host disease after an allogeneic hematopoietic cell transplant. Sequenced sample: gut tissue. CDR3 residues: CASSFRQGTNERLFF. The CDR3 bases that were read are TGTGCCAGCAGCTTCCGACAGGGGACCAACGAAAGATTATTT.